The rows below give T cell receptor beta chains drawn from one sample of a study of cytomegalovirus exposure and HLA in healthy donors. Produced via immunoSEQ multiplex PCR; TCRdb's table is partial and in-frame only. The top ten hold less than 0.9% of the sample, which has roughly 170,000 clones, around 80% seen once. The sequenced sample was PBMCs. The source of these receptors is a female donor in good health and CMV-seronegative. Both conserved end residues are part of each CDR3. A D gene is named only where the DNA matches it firmly.

cdr3_aa	j_call	d_call	v_call
CAISLAGNEQFF	TRBJ2-1	TRBD2	TRBV10-3
CAISERLAGDEQYF	TRBJ2-7	TRBD2	TRBV10-3
CASRGSGANGLTF	TRBJ2-6	-	TRBV6-5
CASSLPGSTNEKLFF	TRBJ1-4	-	TRBV5-4
CATGIGTGIGEQYF	TRBJ2-7	TRBD1	TRBV19
CASTERKRSGPGLGGSYEQYF	TRBJ2-7	TRBD2	TRBV9
CASSRTGNYEQYF	TRBJ2-7	-	TRBV19
CASKTTLLGNTIYF	TRBJ1-3	-	TRBV19
CASRGQLNTEAFF	TRBJ1-1	-	TRBV6-1
CASSELGSSGRANYGYTF	TRBJ1-2	-	TRBV25-1
CASSLGPTGHRTGNTIYF	TRBJ1-3	-	TRBV27
CASSRRQGLLSSSYEQYF	TRBJ2-7	TRBD1	TRBV5-1
CASSRTLAGSIYEQYF	TRBJ2-7	TRBD2	TRBV11-2
CASSQDTGKKKLFF	TRBJ2-2	-	TRBV4-3
CSARDARYTF	TRBJ1-2	-	TRBV20-1
CAQGAEGNGNTIYF	TRBJ1-3	TRBD1	TRBV2
CASSSLAGEAKNIQYF	TRBJ2-4	TRBD2	TRBV5-5
CASSSGLAGGTYNEQFF	TRBJ2-1	TRBD2	TRBV7-3
CASSPPDRIRQETQYF	TRBJ2-5	TRBD1	TRBV18
CAWNDPGQGNEQYF	-	TRBD1	TRBV30
CASSGYRSDGLTF	TRBJ2-6	-	TRBV4-1
CASSQKGGVTYNEQFF	TRBJ2-1	-	TRBV5-1
CASSKSGRELDYGYTF	TRBJ1-2	-	TRBV21-1
CASSLETGRPLGTF	TRBJ1-2	TRBD1	TRBV5-6
CASSPKSSPLSGANGLTF	TRBJ2-6	-	TRBV7-2
CASSLVQQGAGETQYF	TRBJ2-5	TRBD1	TRBV5-1
CASSSGGRGVFF	TRBJ1-1	-	TRBV6-5
CASSYLTGTGTYEQYF	TRBJ2-7	-	TRBV21-1
CASSFGGNPLRAIDF	TRBJ2-7	-	TRBV7-2
CASSSGGLAGDRNEQFF	TRBJ2-1	TRBD2	TRBV19
CATRSLAGSTDTQYF	TRBJ2-3	TRBD2	TRBV14
CASSLSGGDPGANVLTF	TRBJ2-6	TRBD1	TRBV28
CASRKIAGGSYEQYF	TRBJ2-7	TRBD2	TRBV2
CASSPDSAALTGELFF	TRBJ2-2	-	TRBV4-3
CASSLTGIRNTNYGYTF	TRBJ1-2	-	TRBV28
CASNLEAGQLYGYTF	TRBJ1-2	TRBD1	TRBV7-2
CASSRGGVPGELFF	TRBJ2-2	TRBD2	TRBV5-1